The 10 T cell receptor beta chains given below trace back to one sample, sequenced in a study of a mutant IDH1 vaccine in newly diagnosed glioma listed by TCRdb under 2021. To prepare the library, the immunoSEQ multiplex PCR assay was applied. The immuneACCESS repertoire file appears here via TCRdb, limited to in-frame rearrangements. These files lack a portion of the clones; in checked studies, under half of the deficit traces to unresolved V genes, and the cause of the others is not known. This sample gives 40,000 to 55,000 clones in total; more than 70% of them show up just once. 5.2% of the sample rests with the top ten. These receptors have no known antigen. Reading the label with the study, this specimen's time point is: week 5, during vaccination. Each vaccine dose was 300 ug of a 20-mer mutant IDH1 peptide in Montanide, given subcutaneously with topical imiquimod. The sample in question was PBMCs, obtained from a glioma patient whose treatment included an IDH1 peptide vaccine. The receptors originated from a man in his forties or fifties with glioma.

This clone was seen once. The chain recombines TRBV9 with TRBJ2-7; weak D call: TRBD1 (6 bases). V lost 3 bases to trimming and J lost 4 bases, with 14 bases between them. Germline V gives CDR1 SGDLS, CDR2 YYNGEE. The CDR3 loop spans 14 amino acids. The CDR3 here is CASSEGTNRYEQYF. The DNA for the CDR3 is TGTGCCAGCAGCGAGGGGACAAATAGGTACGAGCAGTACTTC.

This clone came up a few times. CDR3 loop: CASSPGRGGGGYTF. The CDR3, as DNA: TGTGCCAGCTCACCGGGGAGGGGCGGCGGTGGCTACACCTTC. The chain recombines TRBV18 with TRBJ1-2; weak D call: TRBD1 (5 bases). The length of the CDR3 is 14 residues. The V end was cut by 3 bases, the J end by 7 bases, with 15 bases between. Germline V gives CDR1 KGHSH, CDR2 LQKENI.

This chain joins TRBV15 and TRBJ2-1; TRBD2 might be the D (6 bases). With 1 base removed from V and 8 bases from J, the gap between germline ends came to 9 bases. There are 13 residues in the CDR3. Germline CDR1 and CDR2: LNHNV and YYDKDF (reference sequence). The CDR3 bases are TGTGCCACCAGCAGAGTAACGGGGGATGAGCAGTTCTTC. Translating gives CATSRVTGDEQFF.

In this sample, this clone turned up once. This chain connects TRBV9 to TRBJ2-1; D is uncertain. CDR1 and CDR2 (germline): SGDLS, YYNGEE. V was shortened by 0 bases and J by 7 bases, with 20 bases between the two germline ends. This CDR3 is built from 17 residues. CDR3 in amino acids: CASSVVERSTVPNEQFF. CDR3 sequence (DNA): TGTGCCAGCAGCGTAGTTGAGAGGAGTACAGTTCCGAATGAGCAGTTCTTC.

The chain combines TRBV29-1 with TRBJ2-1; D uncertain. Trimming removed 1 base at V and 5 bases at J, with 9 bases between. The CDR3 is 13 amino acids. Germline V gives CDR1 SQVTM, CDR2 ANQGSEA. The CDR3 spells CSVEGYGDNEQFF. The DNA for the CDR3 is TGCAGCGTTGAAGGCTATGGGGACAATGAGCAGTTCTTC.

This chain connects TRBV11-2 to TRBJ2-3; D remains unclear. V was cut by 3 bases and J by 2 bases, with 3 bases left in between. The CDR3 has 12 amino acids. CDR1 SGHAT and CDR2 FQNNGV come from the germline V gene. The CDR3 coding sequence is TGTGCCAGCAGCTTGACCACAGATACGCAGTATTTT. Translating it yields CASSLTTDTQYF.

V usage is TRBV19 and J usage is TRBJ1-1; TRBD1 might be the D (6 bases). Trimming shortened V by 4 bases and J by 4 bases, and 10 bases separated the two germline ends. CDR3 length: 13 residues. Germline V CDR1 and CDR2: LNHDA, SQIVND (reference sequence). CDR3 DNA: TGTGCCAGTAGTAGCAGGGGTGGCACTGAAGCTTTCTTT. This sequence encodes CASSSRGGTEAFF.

J is TRBJ2-3 and V is TRBV30, with no clear D. CDR3 length: 12 amino acids. V shed 5 bases and J shed 6 bases, with 12 bases lying between them. The V gene's germline CDR1 is GTSNPN and CDR2 SVGIG (reference sequence). The CDR3 region has the DNA TGTGCCTGGGCCCCCGGTTTGGATACGCAGTATTTT. It is translated as CAWAPGLDTQYF.

The chain combines TRBV2 with TRBJ1-2; TRBD1 aligns across 7 bases. V was clipped by 1 base and J by 2 bases; unmatched bases: 4. Germline loops: CDR1 SNHLY, CDR2 FYNNEI. The CDR3 is made up of 15 amino acids. The CDR3 region is CASSEGGGFNYGYTF. Written as DNA, the CDR3 is TGTGCCAGCAGTGAAGGAGGGGGCTTCAACTATGGCTACACCTTC. Filled out from reference TRBV2 and TRBJ1-2, the complete variable domain reads EPEVTQTPSHQVTQMGQEVILRCVPISNHLYFYWYRQILGQKVEFLVSFYNNEISEKSEIFDDQFSVERPDGSNFTLKIRSTKLEDSAMYFCASSEGGGFNYGYTFGSGTRLTVV.

This chain links TRBV30 with TRBJ2-2; 12 bases fit TRBD1. The CDR3 consists of 16 residues. The V and J ends lost 5 bases and 7 bases, in that order; junction bases with no gene match: 11. The germline V gene has CDR1 GTSNPN and CDR2 SVGIG (reference sequence). CDR3 sequence (DNA): TGTGCCTGGGGCAAGCCGGGACAGGGGGCGAACGGGGAGCTGTTTTTT. Translation: CAWGKPGQGANGELFF.